The 13 T cell receptor beta chains below come from one sample, sequenced in a study of early T cells in non-severe SARS-CoV-2 infection. TCRdb re-derived calls from the 5' RACE reads in MiXCR, one entry per CDR3 protein. Seen here are tens of thousands of distinct CDR3 sequences, 8% to 11% observed once, and the top ten hold 6.5%. Sequencing was carried out using whole blood. These receptors came from an adult who was a healthcare worker with PCR-confirmed SARS-CoV-2 infection or an uninfected control (not recorded which).

This clonotype was recorded many times. The V gene is TRBV7-9, the J gene TRBJ1-6, with TRBD1 as a possible D gene (5 bases). The CDR3 has 15 amino acids. Germline V CDR1 and CDR2: SEHNR, FQNEAQ (reference sequence). With 1 base removed from V and 5 bases from J, the gap between germline ends came to 9 bases. Here the CDR3 DNA reads TGTGCCAGCAGCTTAGACGGGACTGATAATTCACCCCTCCACTTT. Translated, it gives CASSLDGTDNSPLHF.

This clonotype occurred a few times. The chain employs TRBV9 and TRBJ2-5; 8 nucleotides match TRBD1. The germline V gene encodes CDR1 SGDLS and CDR2 YYNGEE. The CDR3 spans 14 residues. Trimming took 4 bases from V and 6 from J; bases not matched to a gene: 8. The CDR3: CASSPRTGSQTQYF. The CDR3 DNA sequence: TGTGCCAGCAGCCCGCGGACAGGGAGTCAGACCCAGTACTTC.

This chain links TRBV7-2 with TRBJ1-6, with D perhaps matching TRBD1 (5 bases). Trimming cost V 1 base and J 6 bases, with 19 bases left between them. The CDR3 has 18 amino acids. CDR1 is SGHTA, CDR2 FQGNSA, per germline. The CDR3 reads CASSLVKPRDPRNSPLHF. In nucleotides, the CDR3 is TGTGCCAGCAGCTTAGTTAAACCCCGGGACCCACGTAATTCACCCCTCCACTTT.

The chain uses TRBV11-2 and TRBJ2-5; the match to TRBD1 covers 7 bases. V lost 5 bases, J lost 6 bases, and 9 bases stayed unmatched. The CDR3 contains 14 residues. CDR1 is SGHAT and CDR2 is FQNNGV in the germline V gene. CDR3 coding DNA: TGTGCCAGCAGCCAAATGAACAGGGGTCAGACCCAGTACTTC. Residues: CASSQMNRGQTQYF. Filled out from reference TRBV11-2 and TRBJ2-5, the complete variable domain reads EAGVAQSPRYKIIEKRQSVAFWCNPISGHATLYWYQQILGQGPKLLIQFQNNGVVDDSQLPKDRFSAERLKGVDSTLKIQPAKLEDSAVYLCASSQMNRGQTQYFGPGTRLLVL.

The V gene is TRBV20-1, the J gene TRBJ1-2; D is uncertain. The CDR3 totals 11 residues. Germline CDR1 reads DFQATT; CDR2 reads SNEGSKA (reference sequence). The germline V and J ends were trimmed by 4 bases and 11 bases, with 14 bases remaining between them. The CDR3 DNA reads TGCAGTGCTAAAGTGGCGGGCCGTTACACCTTC. This sequence encodes CSAKVAGRYTF.

This clonotype was observed a few times. This sequence joins TRBV10-3 and TRBJ2-1; 9 bases are a match to TRBD1. CDR1 is ENHRY and CDR2 is SYGVKD in the germline V gene. Trimming took 0 bases from V and 6 from J; bases not matched to a gene: 3. CDR3 length: 15 amino acids. CDR3 protein: CAISESGTGTNEQFF. The CDR3 nucleotides read TGTGCCATCAGTGAGTCTGGGACAGGGACCAATGAGCAGTTCTTC.

This clonotype was seen repeatedly, ten times or more. CDR3 DNA sequence: TGTGCCAGCAGTCAACAGGGTGCTAACTATGGCTACACCTTC. It specifies CASSQQGANYGYTF. This chain joins TRBV6-2 or TRBV6-3 and TRBJ1-2; D is possibly TRBD1 (6 bases). CDR1 is MNHEY and CDR2 is SVGEGT in the germline V gene. The CDR3 contains 14 residues. V was shortened by 5 bases and J by 0 bases, with 10 bases between the two germline ends.

The V gene is TRBV10-3, the J gene TRBJ2-1; 13 bases are a match to TRBD2. CDR1 is ENHRY, CDR2 SYGVKD, per germline. V dropped 0 bases and J dropped 6; count of bases not matched to a gene: 2. This CDR3 contains 16 residues. In DNA, the CDR3 is TGTGCCATCAGTGAGTCCCGACTAGCGGGAGGCAATGAGCAGTTCTTC. This gives the protein CAISESRLAGGNEQFF.

The table lists this clonotype with many counts. V usage is TRBV7-2 and J usage is TRBJ2-4; D is unresolved. This CDR3 region has 12 residues. Trimming took 5 bases from V and 6 from J, leaving 8 bases between them. CDR1 and CDR2 from the germline V gene are SGHTA and FQGNSA. CDR3 loop: CASSLSGNIQYF. The CDR3 nucleotides read TGTGCCAGCAGCCTGTCGGGAAACATTCAGTACTTC.

The chain uses TRBV20-1 and TRBJ2-7, with D unresolved. The CDR3 contains 11 residues. Germline V lookup: CDR1 DFQATT, CDR2 SNEGSKA (reference sequence). V lost 4 bases and J 5 bases, leaving 9 bases between the germline ends. CDR3 nucleotides: TGCAGTGCTATTAGAGGAAACGAGCAGTACTTC. Amino acids: CSAIRGNEQYF.

The table lists this clonotype with many counts. The chain employs TRBV12-3 or TRBV12-4 and TRBJ2-3; 9 nucleotides line up with TRBD1. This CDR3 is 14 amino acids long. The V gene end was trimmed by 5 bases and the J gene end by 7 bases; junction bases not matched to a gene: 7. The CDR3 bases are TGTGCCAGCAGTCCGGGACAGGGTCGAAATACGCAGTATTTT. Translated: CASSPGQGRNTQYF.

At least ten counts were recorded for this clonotype. V gene TRBV4-3 combines with J gene TRBJ2-7; 7 nucleotides match TRBD1. Germline loops: CDR1 LGHNA, CDR2 YSLEER. The length of the CDR3 is 16 residues. V was clipped by 0 bases and J by 4 bases; unmatched bases: 9. The CDR3 DNA reads TGCGCCAGCAGCCAAGATAATTCGGGACAGTTATACGAGCAGTACTTC. As protein: CASSQDNSGQLYEQYF.

A few counts support this clonotype. The V call is TRBV12-3 or TRBV12-4, the J call TRBJ2-1, with D perhaps TRBD1 (5 bases). This CDR3 is built from 14 residues. V shed 5 bases and J shed 6 bases, with 14 bases lying between them. For the CDR3, the DNA is TGTGCCAGCAGTCCCTCGACAGTTCTCAATGAGCAGTTCTTC. It translates to CASSPSTVLNEQFF.